What follows describes a single T cell receptor (beta chain). Produced via immunoSEQ multiplex PCR; TCRdb's table is partial and in-frame only. The sample has some 380,000 clones, roughly 86% seen once. The data belong to a study of blood T cell repertoires in COVID-19. The germline V and J ends were trimmed by 10 bases and 4 bases, with 16 bases remaining between them. CDR3 length: 13 residues. The germline CDR1 and CDR2 sequences are MGHDK and SYGVNS. The rearrangement links TRBV25-1 to TRBJ2-5; TRBD2 is a possible D gene (7 bases). Sample: PBMCs or T cells enriched from blood (not recorded which). This receptor was identified in a woman between 40 and 55 years old with acute COVID-19. The CDR3 DNA follows: TGTGCCACCTCTGGGGGGGGCCGAGAGACCCAGTACTTC. Its translation: CATSGGGRETQYF. The full variable domain, rest sourced from reference TRBV25-1 and TRBJ2-5, is EADIYQTPRYLVIGTGKKITLECSQTMGHDKMYWYQQDPGMELHLIHYSYGVNSTEKGDLSSESTVSRIRTEHFPLTLESARPSHTSQYLCATSGGGRETQYFGPGTRLLVL.